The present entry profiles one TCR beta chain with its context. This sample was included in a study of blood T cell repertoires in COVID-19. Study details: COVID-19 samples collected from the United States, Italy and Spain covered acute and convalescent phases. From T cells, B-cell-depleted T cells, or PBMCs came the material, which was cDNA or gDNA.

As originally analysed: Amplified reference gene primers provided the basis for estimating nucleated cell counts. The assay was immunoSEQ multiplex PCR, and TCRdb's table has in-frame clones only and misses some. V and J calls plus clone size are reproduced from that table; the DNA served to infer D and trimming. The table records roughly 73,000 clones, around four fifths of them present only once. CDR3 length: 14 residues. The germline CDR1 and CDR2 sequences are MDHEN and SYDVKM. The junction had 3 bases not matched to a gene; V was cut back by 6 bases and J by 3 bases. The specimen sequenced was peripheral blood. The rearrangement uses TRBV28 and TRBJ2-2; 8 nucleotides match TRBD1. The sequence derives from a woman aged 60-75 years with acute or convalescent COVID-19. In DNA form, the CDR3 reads TGTGCCAGCAGCTCAGGGGGCTACACCGGGGAGCTGTTTTTT. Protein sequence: CASSSGGYTGELFF.